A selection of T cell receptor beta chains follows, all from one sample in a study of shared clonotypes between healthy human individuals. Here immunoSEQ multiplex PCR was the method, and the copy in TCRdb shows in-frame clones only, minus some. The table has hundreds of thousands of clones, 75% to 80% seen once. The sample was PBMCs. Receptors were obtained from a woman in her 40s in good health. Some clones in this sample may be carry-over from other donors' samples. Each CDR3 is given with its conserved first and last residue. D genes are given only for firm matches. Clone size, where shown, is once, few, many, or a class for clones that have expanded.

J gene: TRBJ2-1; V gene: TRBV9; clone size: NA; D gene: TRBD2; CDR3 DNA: TGTGCCAGCAGCGTAGTAGGACTAGCCCGGAATGAGCAGTTCTTC; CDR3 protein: CASSVVGLARNEQFF
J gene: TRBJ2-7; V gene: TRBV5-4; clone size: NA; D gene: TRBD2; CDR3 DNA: TGTGCCAGCAGCTGGGGGACTAGCGGGAGTTCTTACGAGCAGTACTTC; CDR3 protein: CASSWGTSGSSYEQYF
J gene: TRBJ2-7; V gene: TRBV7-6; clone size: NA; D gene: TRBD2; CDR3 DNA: TGTGCCAGCAGCTTTGGGGCTAGCGGGAACGGCGAGCAGTACTTC; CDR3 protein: CASSFGASGNGEQYF
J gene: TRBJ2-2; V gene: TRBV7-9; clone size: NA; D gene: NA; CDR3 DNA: TGTGCCAGCAGCCCGAGCTACGGGGAGCTGTTTTTT; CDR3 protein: CASSPSYGELFF
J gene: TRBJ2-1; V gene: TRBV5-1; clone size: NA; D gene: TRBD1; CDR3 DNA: TGCGCCAGCAGACTCGGACAGGGGGTTAGGAATGAGCAGTTCTTC; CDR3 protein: CASRLGQGVRNEQFF
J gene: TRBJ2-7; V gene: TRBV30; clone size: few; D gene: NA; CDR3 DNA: TGTGCCTGGAGTCGACAGGCGCTTACCTACGAGCAGTACTTC; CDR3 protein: CAWSRQALTYEQYF
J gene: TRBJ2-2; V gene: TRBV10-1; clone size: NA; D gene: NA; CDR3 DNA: TGCGCCAGCAGTGAGACCATCGGCGGGGAGCTGTTTTTT; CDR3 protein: CASSETIGGELFF
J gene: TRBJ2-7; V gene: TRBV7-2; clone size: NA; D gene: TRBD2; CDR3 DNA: TGTGCCAGCACCCCCGCGGGAGTTTCGGGGGAGCAGTACTTC; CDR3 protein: CASTPAGVSGEQYF
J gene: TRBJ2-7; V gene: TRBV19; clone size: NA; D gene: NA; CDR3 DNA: TGTGCCAGTAGTATTTCCCAGGGGAGCTCCTACGAGCAGTACTTC; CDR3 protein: CASSISQGSSYEQYF
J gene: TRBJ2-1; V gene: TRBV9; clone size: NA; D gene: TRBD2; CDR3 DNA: TGTGCCAGCAGCGTAGATTCGGGGACTAGCAATAAAGTCAATGAGCAGTTCTTC; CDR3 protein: CASSVDSGTSNKVNEQFF
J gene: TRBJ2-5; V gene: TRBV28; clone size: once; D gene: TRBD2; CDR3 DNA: TGTGCCAGCAGTTTACTAGCGGGAGTAGAGACCCAGTACTTC; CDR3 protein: CASSLLAGVETQYF
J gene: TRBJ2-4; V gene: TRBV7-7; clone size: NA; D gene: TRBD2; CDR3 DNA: TGTGCCAGCAGCTGGGGACTAGCGGGAAGGTCGTACTTC; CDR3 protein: CASSWGLAGRSYF
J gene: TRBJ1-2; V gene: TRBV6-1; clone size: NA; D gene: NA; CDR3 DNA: TGTGCCAGCAGTGAATCGGGGAAATATGGCTACACCTTC; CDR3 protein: CASSESGKYGYTF
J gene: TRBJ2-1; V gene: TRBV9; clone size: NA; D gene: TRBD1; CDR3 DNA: TGTGCCAGCAGCCCTCTGACAGGGCTAATGTTCAATGAGCAGTTCTTC; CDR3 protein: CASSPLTGLMFNEQFF
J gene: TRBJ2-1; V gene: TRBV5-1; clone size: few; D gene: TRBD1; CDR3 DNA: TGCGCCAGCAGCTTGGGACAGGGGAACAATGAGCAGTTCTTC; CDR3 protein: CASSLGQGNNEQFF
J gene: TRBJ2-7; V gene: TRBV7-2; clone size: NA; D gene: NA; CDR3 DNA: TGTGCCAGCAGCCCTGCCGGGACACCACCCTACGAGCAGTACTTC; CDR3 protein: CASSPAGTPPYEQYF
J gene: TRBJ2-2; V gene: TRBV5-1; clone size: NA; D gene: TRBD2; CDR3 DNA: TGCGCCAGCAGCCCCGGCGGGGGCACCGGGGAGCTGTTTTTT; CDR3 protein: CASSPGGGTGELFF
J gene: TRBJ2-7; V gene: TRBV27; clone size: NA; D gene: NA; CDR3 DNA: TGTGCCAGCAGTCCGCGACAGACGAAGAACTACGAGCAGTACTTC; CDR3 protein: CASSPRQTKNYEQYF
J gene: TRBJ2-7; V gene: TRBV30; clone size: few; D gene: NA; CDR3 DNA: TGTGCCTGGAAAGGGGGAGGGGCCGCGGTATACGAGCAGTACTTC; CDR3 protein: CAWKGGGAAVYEQYF
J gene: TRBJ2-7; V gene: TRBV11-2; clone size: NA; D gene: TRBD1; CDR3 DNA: TGTGCCAGCAGCTTAGGGACAGGGCTCTACGAGCAGTACTTC; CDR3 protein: CASSLGTGLYEQYF
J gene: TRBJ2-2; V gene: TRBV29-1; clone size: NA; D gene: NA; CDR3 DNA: TGCAGCGTTCGGACGAACGGCCAGGGGGAGCTGTTTTTT; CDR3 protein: CSVRTNGQGELFF
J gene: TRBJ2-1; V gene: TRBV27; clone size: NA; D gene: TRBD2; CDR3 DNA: TGTGCCAGCAGCTCACTAGCGAGGGACGGCGATGAGCAGTTCTTC; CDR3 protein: CASSSLARDGDEQFF